A single sample gave rise to the 8 T cell receptor beta chains below, sequenced in a study of cytomegalovirus exposure and HLA in healthy donors. TCRdb's copy holds only in-frame clones and misses some; the assay was immunoSEQ multiplex PCR. The sample shows roughly 150,000 clones, around 92% of them seen only once. The sequencing sample was made of PBMCs. The receptors derive from a man aged 18 to 29 in good health and CMV-seropositive.

The V and J genes are TRBV5-1 and TRBJ1-1, with a possible D match to TRBD1 (5 bases). V was pared by 4 bases and J by 0 bases, with 16 bases between. Germline V CDR1 and CDR2: SGHRS, YFSETQ. CDR3 length: 16 residues. Here the CDR3 DNA reads TGCGCCAGCAGCCTAACATCGACAGCCTTGAACACTGAAGCTTTCTTT. Amino acid sequence: CASSLTSTALNTEAFF.

The chain carries TRBV13 and TRBJ2-3; D might be TRBD1 (6 bases). This CDR3 region has 16 residues. V was clipped by 5 bases and J by 3 bases, with 18 bases between them. Germline V gene sequence: CDR1 PRHDT, CDR2 FYEKMQ (reference sequence). The CDR3 sequence is CASSPTNRERTDTQYF. Written as DNA, the CDR3 is TGTGCCAGCAGCCCTACCAACAGGGAGAGGACAGATACGCAGTATTTT.

The chain carries TRBV7-3 and TRBJ2-1; the match to TRBD2 covers 8 bases. The CDR3 runs 17 residues. Looked up from germline, CDR1 is SGHTA and CDR2 is FQGTGA. V shed 5 bases and J 0 bases; nucleotides not matched to a gene: 9. This CDR3 reads CASSRRGLADSYNEQFF. The CDR3 nucleotides are TGTGCCAGCAGCAGACGCGGACTAGCCGACTCCTACAATGAGCAGTTCTTC.

The chain joins TRBV6-5 to TRBJ2-1; TRBD2 matches at 7 bases. Germline V gene lookup returns CDR1 MNHEY and CDR2 SVGAGI. The J segment lost 6 bases and the V segment lost 4 bases, leaving 6 bases of the junction unmatched. The CDR3 sequence is 14 residues long. The CDR3 spells CASSSGRSVNEQFF. For the CDR3, the DNA is TGTGCCAGCAGTTCCGGGAGGTCGGTCAATGAGCAGTTCTTC.

The J gene is TRBJ2-7, the V gene TRBV7-8; TRBD2 aligns across 10 bases. Germline V lookup: CDR1 SGHVS, CDR2 FQNEAQ. The V segment lost 1 base and the J segment 0 bases; nucleotides outside the gene matches: 6. CDR3 length: 17 amino acids. The CDR3 sequence is CASSLVRLAGRSYEQYF. The CDR3 coding sequence is TGTGCCAGCAGCTTAGTTCGACTAGCGGGCCGCTCCTACGAGCAGTACTTC.

This chain uses TRBV10-3 with TRBJ2-1; 9 nucleotides align to TRBD2. CDR3 length equals 16 residues. J gave up 4 bases and V 0 bases, and 4 bases lay outside the gene matches. In germline, CDR1 is ENHRY, CDR2 SYGVKD. CDR3 sequence (DNA): TGTGCCATCAGTGAGTCTGGTAGCGGGGGATACAATGAGCAGTTCTTC. The encoded protein is CAISESGSGGYNEQFF.

The V gene is TRBV7-6, the J gene TRBJ2-7; D gene unclear. Germline V lookup: CDR1 SGHVS, CDR2 FNYEAQ. V was cut by 0 bases and J by 6 bases, with 9 bases left in between. This CDR3 has 13 amino acids. The CDR3 loop is CASSLAGASEQYF. The CDR3 region has the DNA TGTGCCAGCAGCTTAGCAGGAGCAAGCGAGCAGTACTTC.

This rearrangement joins TRBV7-2 to TRBJ2-7, with TRBD1 matching over 7 bases. The CDR3 extends over 14 amino acids. Germline V gives CDR1 SGHTA, CDR2 FQGNSA. Trimming cost V 5 bases and J 2 bases; bases outside gene matches: 6. The CDR3 spells CASSNRQGPYEQYF. The CDR3 nucleotides are TGTGCCAGCAGCAACCGACAGGGCCCCTACGAGCAGTACTTC.